Listed below are T cell receptor beta chains from one sample, sequenced in a study of shared clonotypes between healthy human individuals. The method was immunoSEQ multiplex PCR; TCRdb's version includes in-frame clones alone and lacks a portion of them. The sample lists over a million clones, around 75% occurring once. The source material was memory CD4+ T cells sorted from blood. The receptors shown here come from a man aged 18 to 29 in good health. Each CDR3 is given with its conserved first and last residue. A D gene is named only where the DNA matches it firmly. Clone sizes are given selectively: once, few, many, or a class where the clone is expanded.

TRBJ2-7 | - | TRBV5-1 | - | CASSLAAGVGYEQYF | TGCGCCAGCAGCTTGGCGGCAGGGGTAGGCTACGAGCAGTACTTC
TRBJ1-2 | TRBD1 | TRBV7-9 | - | CASSLAIGTGGNYGYTF | TGTGCCAGCAGCTTAGCGATTGGGACAGGGGGTAACTATGGCTACACCTTC
TRBJ2-7 | - | TRBV2 | - | CASNRGGVSYEQYF | TGTGCCAGCAATCGAGGGGGGGTCTCCTACGAGCAGTACTTC
TRBJ2-7 | - | TRBV6-6 | - | CASNPGQGIYEQYF | TGTGCCAGCAACCCGGGACAAGGGATCTACGAGCAGTACTTC
TRBJ1-5 | - | TRBV6-1 | few | CASSDKSNQPQHF | TGTGCCAGCAGTGATAAGAGCAATCAGCCCCAGCATTTT
TRBJ1-1 | - | TRBV29-1 | - | CSVGQKNTEAFF | TGCAGCGTTGGTCAAAAGAACACTGAAGCTTTCTTT
TRBJ1-2 | - | TRBV10-3 | - | CATTDGNYGYTF | TGTGCCACCACCGACGGTAACTATGGCTACACCTTC
TRBJ2-5 | - | TRBV4-3 | - | CASSQDQGRETQYF | TGCGCCAGCAGCCAAGACCAAGGCAGGGAGACCCAGTACTTC
TRBJ2-3 | TRBD1 | TRBV30 | - | CAWGQGTDTQYF | TGTGCCTGGGGACAGGGCACAGATACGCAGTATTTT
TRBJ2-3 | - | TRBV11-2 | - | CASRGGQITDTQYF | TGTGCCAGCAGGGGGGGACAGATCACAGATACGCAGTATTTT
TRBJ2-2 | - | TRBV30 | - | CAWSGTPNTGELFF | TGTGCCTGGAGTGGGACGCCGAACACCGGGGAGCTGTTTTTT
TRBJ2-7 | - | TRBV5-5 | - | CASSLEGVKQYF | TGTGCCAGCAGCTTGGAGGGGGTAAAGCAGTACTTC
TRBJ2-2 | - | TRBV2 | - | CASSERILTGELFF | TGTGCCAGCAGTGAAAGGATCCTCACCGGGGAGCTGTTTTTT
TRBJ1-2 | - | TRBV5-1 | - | CASSLGGSDYGYTF | TGCGCCAGCAGCTTGGGGGGCAGCGACTATGGCTACACCTTC
TRBJ1-1 | - | TRBV5-1 | - | CASSENVLGNTEAFF | TGCGCCAGCAGCGAAAACGTCCTGGGGAACACTGAAGCTTTCTTT
TRBJ2-5 | - | TRBV18 | - | CASRGQVVAQYF | TGTGCCAGCCGGGGCCAAGTTGTGGCCCAGTACTTC
TRBJ1-4 | - | TRBV28 | - | CASTHRGGANEKLFF | TGTGCCAGCACTCATAGGGGAGGGGCTAATGAAAAACTGTTTTTT
TRBJ1-6 | - | TRBV9 | - | CASSVDPDYNSPLHF | TGTGCCAGCAGCGTAGACCCCGATTATAATTCACCCCTCCACTTT
TRBJ2-7 | TRBD1 | TRBV28 | few | CASRTDRIYEQYF | TGTGCCAGCAGGACGGACAGGATCTACGAGCAGTACTTC
TRBJ1-5 | - | TRBV7-2 | - | CASSLGRGGQPQHF | TGTGCCAGCAGCTTAGGGAGGGGAGGTCAGCCCCAGCATTTT
TRBJ2-2 | - | TRBV6-5 | - | CASRTPASSGELFF | TGTGCCAGCAGAACACCCGCTTCCAGCGGGGAGCTGTTTTTT
TRBJ2-1 | - | TRBV5-4 | once | CASSSTRADNEQFF | TGTGCCAGCAGCTCAACTAGGGCAGACAATGAGCAGTTCTTC
TRBJ1-5 | - | TRBV27 | - | CASSMALGNQPQHF | TGTGCCAGCAGTATGGCTTTGGGCAATCAGCCCCAGCATTTT
TRBJ1-1 | - | TRBV2 | - | CASGGAGRIAEAFF | TGTGCCAGCGGAGGGGCAGGGAGGATAGCGGAAGCTTTCTTT
TRBJ1-5 | TRBD1 | TRBV7-9 | once | CASSLGTGSRNQPQHF | TGTGCCAGCAGCTTAGGGACAGGGTCGCGCAATCAGCCCCAGCATTTT
TRBJ2-2 | - | TRBV2 | - | CASHTGFTNTGELFF | TGTGCCAGCCACACAGGCTTTACGAACACCGGGGAGCTGTTTTTT
TRBJ2-3 | TRBD1 | TRBV5-1 | many | CASSPGQGTQYF | TGCGCCAGCAGCCCAGGACAGGGAACGCAGTATTTT
TRBJ2-7 | TRBD2 | TRBV7-9 | - | CASFRTRNYEQYF | TGTGCCAGCTTTAGGACTAGGAACTACGAGCAGTACTTC
TRBJ1-5 | - | TRBV7-8 | few | CASSPDGGQPQHF | TGTGCCAGCAGCCCCGATGGGGGGCAGCCCCAGCATTTT
TRBJ2-2 | - | TRBV6-4 | - | CASSPQTGNTGELFF | TGTGCCAGCAGCCCCCAGACAGGGAACACCGGGGAGCTGTTTTTT
TRBJ2-7 | - | TRBV7-9 | - | CASSLVGGSSYEQYF | TGTGCCAGCAGCTTAGTAGGGGGGAGCTCCTACGAGCAGTACTTC
TRBJ1-1 | - | TRBV5-4 | - | CASSLVIGIANTEAFF | TGTGCCAGCAGCTTGGTCATAGGGATAGCGAACACTGAAGCTTTCTTT
TRBJ2-3 | - | TRBV7-2 | few | CASSLAVGTDTQYF | TGTGCCAGCAGCTTAGCGGTGGGTACAGATACGCAGTATTTT
TRBJ1-4 | TRBD1 | TRBV10-3 | - | CAISETPRTGLFF | TGTGCCATCAGTGAAACCCCTCGGACAGGACTGTTTTTT
TRBJ1-1 | - | TRBV28 | - | CASSTPGGRNTEAFF | TGTGCCAGCAGTACCCCCGGGGGAAGGAACACTGAAGCTTTCTTT
TRBJ2-3 | TRBD2 | TRBV9 | - | CASSVAPSGISTDTQYF | TGTGCCAGCAGCGTAGCGCCTAGCGGGATTAGCACAGATACGCAGTATTTT
TRBJ1-3 | - | TRBV9 | few | CASSEGDGASGNTIYF | TGTGCCAGCAGCGAGGGGGACGGGGCTTCTGGAAACACCATATATTTT
TRBJ1-4 | TRBD1 | TRBV2 | - | CASSTARTGVAEKLFF | TGTGCCAGCAGTACTGCCCGGACAGGGGTGGCCGAAAAACTGTTTTTT
TRBJ1-5 | - | TRBV5-4 | - | CASSSGADNQPQHF | TGTGCCAGCAGCTCCGGGGCGGACAATCAGCCCCAGCATTTT
TRBJ1-4 | - | TRBV14 | - | CASSSEEGSYYEKLFF | TGTGCCAGCAGCTCCGAGGAGGGATCATATTATGAAAAACTGTTTTTT
TRBJ1-2 | - | TRBV7-8 | - | CASSYTGSGYGYTF | TGTGCCAGCAGCTATACAGGGTCGGGCTATGGCTACACCTTC
TRBJ1-6 | TRBD1 | TRBV2 | - | CASAIQTGVDSPLHF | TGTGCCAGCGCGATCCAGACAGGGGTCGATTCACCCCTCCACTTT
TRBJ1-2 | - | TRBV29-1 | - | CSVEGAGRRNGYTF | TGCAGCGTTGAAGGTGCAGGGAGGAGGAATGGCTACACCTTC
TRBJ1-1 | - | TRBV5-1 | - | CASSKTANTEAFF | TGCGCCAGCAGCAAGACAGCGAACACTGAAGCTTTCTTT
TRBJ2-7 | - | TRBV11-2 | - | CASSPGQSSYEQYF | TGTGCCAGCAGCCCCGGGCAGTCCTCCTACGAGCAGTACTTC
TRBJ2-3 | TRBD2 | TRBV9 | - | CASSALTSGSPQYF | TGTGCCAGCAGCGCCCTGACTAGCGGGAGCCCTCAGTATTTT
TRBJ2-7 | TRBD1 | TRBV11-1 | many | CASSLEGQPYYEQYF | TGTGCCAGCAGCTTAGAGGGACAGCCCTACTACGAGCAGTACTTC
TRBJ2-5 | TRBD2 | TRBV5-8 | - | CASSQGLAGVQETQYF | TGTGCCAGCAGTCAGGGACTAGCGGGGGTCCAAGAGACCCAGTACTTC
TRBJ2-5 | TRBD1 | TRBV19 | - | CASKGQGSQETQYF | TGTGCCAGTAAGGGACAGGGGTCCCAAGAGACCCAGTACTTC
TRBJ1-2 | - | TRBV5-6 | - | CASSLGGPLLHGYTF | TGTGCCAGCAGCTTGGGAGGACCCCTCCTCCATGGCTACACCTTC
TRBJ1-1 | - | TRBV7-6 | - | CASSLSEGTEAFF | TGTGCCAGCAGCTTGAGCGAAGGGACTGAAGCTTTCTTT
TRBJ2-3 | - | TRBV7-8 | - | CASSRLGDTDTQYF | TGTGCCAGCAGCCGCCTTGGGGACACAGATACGCAGTATTTT
TRBJ1-4 | - | TRBV12-2 | - | CASRFRRPGQGNLANEKLFF | TGTGCAAGTCGCTTTCGACGACCGGGACAGGGGAATCTTGCGAATGAAAAACTGTTTTTT
TRBJ2-4 | - | TRBV11-2 | - | CASSLLGGPAIQYF | TGTGCCAGCAGCTTATTAGGGGGGCCGGCCATTCAGTACTTC
TRBJ1-6 | - | TRBV19 | - | CASSTTASSWAYSPLHF | TGTGCCAGTAGTACTACGGCGAGTTCGTGGGCATATTCACCCCTCCACTTT